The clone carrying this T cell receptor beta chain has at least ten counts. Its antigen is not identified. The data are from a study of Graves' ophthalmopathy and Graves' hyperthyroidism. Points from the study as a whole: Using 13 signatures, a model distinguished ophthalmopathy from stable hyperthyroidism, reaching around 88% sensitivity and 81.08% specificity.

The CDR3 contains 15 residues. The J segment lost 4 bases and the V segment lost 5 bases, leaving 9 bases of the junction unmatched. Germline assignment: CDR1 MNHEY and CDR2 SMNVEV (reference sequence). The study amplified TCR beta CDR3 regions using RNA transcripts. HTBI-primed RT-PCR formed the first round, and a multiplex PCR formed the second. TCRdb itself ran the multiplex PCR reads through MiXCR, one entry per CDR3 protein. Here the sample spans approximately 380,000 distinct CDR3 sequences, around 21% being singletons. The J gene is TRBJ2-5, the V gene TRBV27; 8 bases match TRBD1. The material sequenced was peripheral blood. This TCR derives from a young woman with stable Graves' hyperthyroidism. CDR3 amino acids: CASSPTLRGRETQYF. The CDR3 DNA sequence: TGTGCCAGCAGTCCGACCCTCAGGGGGCGAGAGACCCAGTACTTC.